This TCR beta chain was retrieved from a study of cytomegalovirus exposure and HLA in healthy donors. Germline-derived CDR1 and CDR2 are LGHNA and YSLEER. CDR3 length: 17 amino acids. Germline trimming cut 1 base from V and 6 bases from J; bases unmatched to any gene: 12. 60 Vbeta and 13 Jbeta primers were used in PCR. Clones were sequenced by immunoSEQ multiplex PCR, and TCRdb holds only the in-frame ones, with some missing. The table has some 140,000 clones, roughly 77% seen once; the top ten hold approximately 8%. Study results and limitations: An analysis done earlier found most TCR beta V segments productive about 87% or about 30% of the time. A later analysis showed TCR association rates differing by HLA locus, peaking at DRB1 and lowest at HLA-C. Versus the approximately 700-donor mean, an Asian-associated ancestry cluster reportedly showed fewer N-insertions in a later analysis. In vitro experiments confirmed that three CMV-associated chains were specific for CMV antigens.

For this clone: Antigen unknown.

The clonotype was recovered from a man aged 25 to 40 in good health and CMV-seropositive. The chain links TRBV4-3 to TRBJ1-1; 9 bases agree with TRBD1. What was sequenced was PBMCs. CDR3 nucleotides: TGCGCCAGCAGCCAAGCCACGGACAGGGGACGATCGGCTGAAGCTTTCTTT. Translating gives CASSQATDRGRSAEAFF.